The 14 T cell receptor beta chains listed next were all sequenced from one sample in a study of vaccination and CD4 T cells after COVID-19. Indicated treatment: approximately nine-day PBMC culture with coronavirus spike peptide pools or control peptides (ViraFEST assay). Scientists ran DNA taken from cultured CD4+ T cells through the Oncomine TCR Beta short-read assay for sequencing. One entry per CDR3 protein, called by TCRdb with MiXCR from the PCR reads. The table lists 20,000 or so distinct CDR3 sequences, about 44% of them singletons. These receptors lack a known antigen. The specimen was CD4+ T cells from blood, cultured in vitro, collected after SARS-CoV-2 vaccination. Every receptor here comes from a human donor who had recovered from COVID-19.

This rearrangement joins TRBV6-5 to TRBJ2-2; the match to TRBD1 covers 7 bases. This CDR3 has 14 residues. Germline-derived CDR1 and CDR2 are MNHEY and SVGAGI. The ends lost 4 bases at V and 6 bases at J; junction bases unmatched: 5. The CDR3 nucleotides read TGTGCCAGCAGTTCTCCGGACAGGCCCGGGGAGCTGTTTTTT. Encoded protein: CASSSPDRPGELFF.

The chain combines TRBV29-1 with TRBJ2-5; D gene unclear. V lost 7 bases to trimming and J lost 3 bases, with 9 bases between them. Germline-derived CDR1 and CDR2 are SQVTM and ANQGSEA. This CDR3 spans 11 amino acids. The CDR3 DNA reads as TGCAGCGGCTCAGACGAAGAGACCCAGTACTTC. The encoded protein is CSGSDEETQYF.

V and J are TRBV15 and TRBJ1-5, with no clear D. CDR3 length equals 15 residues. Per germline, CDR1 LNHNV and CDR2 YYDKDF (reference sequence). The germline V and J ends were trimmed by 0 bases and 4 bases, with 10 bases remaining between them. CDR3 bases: TGTGCCACCAGCAGAGATGGGAGAGGGAATCAGCCCCAGCATTTT. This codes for CATSRDGRGNQPQHF.

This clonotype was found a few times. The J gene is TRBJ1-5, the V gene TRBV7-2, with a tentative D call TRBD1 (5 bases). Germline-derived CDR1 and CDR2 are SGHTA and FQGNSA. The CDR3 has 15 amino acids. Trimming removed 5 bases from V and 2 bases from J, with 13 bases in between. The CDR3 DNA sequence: TGTGCCAGCAGCCAAGACGGGGGAGGCAATCAGCCCCAGCATTTT. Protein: CASSQDGGGNQPQHF.

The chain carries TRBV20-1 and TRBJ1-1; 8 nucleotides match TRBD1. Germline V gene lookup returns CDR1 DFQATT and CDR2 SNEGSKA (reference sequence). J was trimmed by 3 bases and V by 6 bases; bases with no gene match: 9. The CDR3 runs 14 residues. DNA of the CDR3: TGCAGTGCCCCGGCCAGGGGACAGGACACTGAAGCTTTCTTT. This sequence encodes CSAPARGQDTEAFF.

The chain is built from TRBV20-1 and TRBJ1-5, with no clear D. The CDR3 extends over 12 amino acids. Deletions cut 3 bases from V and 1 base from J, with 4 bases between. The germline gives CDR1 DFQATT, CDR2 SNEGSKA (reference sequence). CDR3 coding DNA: TGCAGTGCTAGGAGGAGCAATCAGCCCCAGCATTTT. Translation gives CSARRSNQPQHF.

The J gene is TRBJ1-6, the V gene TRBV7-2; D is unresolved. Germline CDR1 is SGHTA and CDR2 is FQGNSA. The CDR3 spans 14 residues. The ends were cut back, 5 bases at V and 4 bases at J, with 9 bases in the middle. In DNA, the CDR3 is TGTGCCAGCAGCCTGTACGGATATAATTCACCCCTCCACTTT. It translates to CASSLYGYNSPLHF.

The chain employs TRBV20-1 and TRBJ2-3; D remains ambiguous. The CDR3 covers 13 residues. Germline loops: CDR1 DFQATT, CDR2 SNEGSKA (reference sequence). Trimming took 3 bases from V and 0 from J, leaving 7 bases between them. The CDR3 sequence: CSASSPSTDTQYF. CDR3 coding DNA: TGCAGTGCTAGTAGCCCTAGCACAGATACGCAGTATTTT.

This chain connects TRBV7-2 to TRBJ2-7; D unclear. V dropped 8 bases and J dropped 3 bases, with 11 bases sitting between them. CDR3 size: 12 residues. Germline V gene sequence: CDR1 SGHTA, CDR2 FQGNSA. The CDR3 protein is CASALRGYEQYF. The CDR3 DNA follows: TGTGCCAGCGCCCTTCGCGGCTACGAGCAGTACTTC.

CDR3 amino acids: CASSLGGTGLNTGELFF. As DNA, the CDR3 is TGTGCCAGCAGCTTAGGTGGGACAGGGCTGAACACCGGGGAGCTGTTTTTT. V usage is TRBV5-8 and J usage is TRBJ2-2; 9 nucleotides agree with TRBD1. Germline V gene data show CDR1 as SGHTS and CDR2 as YDEGEE. Trimming removed 2 bases from V and 1 base from J; junction bases left unmatched: 6. The CDR3 has 17 amino acids.

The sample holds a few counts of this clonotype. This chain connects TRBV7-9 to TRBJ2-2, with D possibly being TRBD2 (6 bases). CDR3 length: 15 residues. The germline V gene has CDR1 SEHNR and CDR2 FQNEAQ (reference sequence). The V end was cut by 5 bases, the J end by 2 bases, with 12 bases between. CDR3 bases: TGTGCCAGCAGCGCCCAGGGAGGTAACACCGGGGAGCTGTTTTTT. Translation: CASSAQGGNTGELFF.

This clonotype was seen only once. The CDR3 DNA follows: TGTGCCAGCAGCTTAGACCGGACCCTGGGACACAATGAGCAGTTCTTC. It yields the protein CASSLDRTLGHNEQFF. The chain has TRBV11-3 and TRBJ2-1; D tentatively fits TRBD1 or TRBD2 (5 bases each). V lost 0 bases, J lost 5 bases, and 14 bases lay in between. The germline V gene has CDR1 SGHNT and CDR2 YENEEA. There are 16 residues in the CDR3. The full variable domain, completed using reference TRBV11-3 and TRBJ2-1, is EAGVVQSPRYKIIEKKQPVAFWCNPISGHNTLYWYLQNLGQGPELLIRYENEEAVDDSQLPKDRFSAERLKGVDSTLKIQPAELGDSAVYLCASSLDRTLGHNEQFFGPGTRLTVL.

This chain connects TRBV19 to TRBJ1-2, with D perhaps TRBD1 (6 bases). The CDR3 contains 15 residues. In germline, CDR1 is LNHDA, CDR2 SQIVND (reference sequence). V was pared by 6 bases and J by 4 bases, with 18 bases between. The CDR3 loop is CASSKIQGTPYGYTF. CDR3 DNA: TGTGCCAGTAGCAAAATACAGGGAACCCCCTATGGCTACACCTTC.

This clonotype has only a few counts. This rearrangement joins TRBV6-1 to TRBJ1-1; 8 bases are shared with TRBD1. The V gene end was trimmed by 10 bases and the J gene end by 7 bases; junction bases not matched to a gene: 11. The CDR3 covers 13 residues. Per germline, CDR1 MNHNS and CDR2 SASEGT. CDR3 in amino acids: CAIRPGGRGEAFF. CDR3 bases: TGTGCCATTCGGCCAGGGGGCCGTGGTGAAGCTTTCTTT.